This T cell receptor (beta chain) was recovered during a study of blood T cell repertoires in COVID-19. Study at large: From T cells, B-cell-depleted T cells, or PBMCs came the material, which was cDNA or gDNA.

To note about this clone: This sample includes further DNA sequences coding for the same CDR3.

Original analysis: For nucleated cells, counts were estimated from reference gene primer amplification. Sequencing was performed with immunoSEQ multiplex PCR; in TCRdb, only in-frame clones are kept and a portion is missing. V and J calls and clone size come straight from that table; D and trimming were deduced from the DNA. The sample includes around 150,000 clones, about 74% seen only once; the top ten take around a sixth. V shed 1 base and J shed 1 base, with 4 bases lying between them. CDR3 length: 12 residues. Germline CDR1 GTSNPN, CDR2 SVGIG (reference sequence). V usage is TRBV30 and J usage is TRBJ1-1; D remains unclear. The receptor was isolated from a man aged 45-60 years with acute or convalescent COVID-19. Sequencing input: peripheral blood. In nucleotides, the CDR3 is TGTGCCTGGAGTGGAGGGAACACTGAAGCTTTCTTT. This encodes CAWSGGNTEAFF. Full variable domain (outside the CDR3, taken from reference TRBV30 and TRBJ1-1): SQTIHQWPATLVQPVGSPLSLECTVEGTSNPNLYWYRQAAGRGLQLLFYSVGIGQISSEVPQNLSASRPQDRQFILSSKKLLLSDSGFYLCAWSGGNTEAFFGQGTRLTVV.